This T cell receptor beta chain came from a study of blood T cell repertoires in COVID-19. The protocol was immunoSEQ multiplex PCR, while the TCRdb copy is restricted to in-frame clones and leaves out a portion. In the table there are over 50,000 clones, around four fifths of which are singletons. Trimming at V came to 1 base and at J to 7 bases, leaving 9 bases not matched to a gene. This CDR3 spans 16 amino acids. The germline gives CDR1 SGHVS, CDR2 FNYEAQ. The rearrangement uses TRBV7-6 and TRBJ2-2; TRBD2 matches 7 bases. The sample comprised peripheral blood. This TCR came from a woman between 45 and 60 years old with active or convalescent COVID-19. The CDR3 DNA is TGTGCCAGCAGCTTAGGTGTTGGCGGGGGTGTCGGGGAGCTGTTTTTT. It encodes CASSLGVGGGVGELFF.